This is a list of T cell receptor beta chains from one sample in a study of blood T cell repertoires in COVID-19. Clones were read by immunoSEQ multiplex PCR, and TCRdb kept only the in-frame ones, dropping some. The sample carries around 140,000 clones, around 83% recorded once. What was sequenced was peripheral blood. These receptors all come from a man aged 25-45 years with COVID-19, enrolled during active disease. Both conserved end residues are part of each CDR3. The D gene is left open where the match is weak. Size is omitted from some rows. Given values are once, few, many or a class for expanded clones.

clone size,J gene,V gene,D gene,CDR3 length,CDR3 protein,CDR3 DNA
.,TRBJ2-3,TRBV28,TRBD1,15,CASSFGTGGVDTQYF,TGTGCCAGCAGTTTCGGGACAGGGGGCGTAGATACGCAGTATTTT
.,TRBJ2-2,TRBV28,TRBD1,13,CASITQGAGELFF,TGTGCCAGCATCACGCAGGGGGCCGGGGAGCTGTTTTTT
.,TRBJ2-7,TRBV3-1/TRBV3-2,TRBD1,13,CASSRQGLDEQYF,TGTGCCAGCAGCAGACAGGGTCTTGACGAGCAGTACTTC
once,TRBJ2-1,TRBV11-2,.,11,CASSSAQAEFF,TGTGCCAGCAGCTCGGCGCAGGCCGAGTTCTTC
.,TRBJ2-1,TRBV13,TRBD1,16,CASSPPTGSKRNEQFF,TGTGCCAGCAGCCCGCCGACAGGGTCTAAGCGCAATGAGCAGTTCTTC
.,TRBJ1-2,TRBV6-6,.,11,CASSLGGIHTF,TGTGCCAGCAGTCTTGGGGGGATTCACACCTTC
once,TRBJ1-4,TRBV19,TRBD1,14,CASRQGITNEKLFF,TGTGCCAGTCGACAGGGGATCACTAATGAAAAACTGTTTTTT
once,TRBJ2-5,TRBV7-9,TRBD2,15,CASSVGLAGAETQYF,TGTGCCAGCAGCGTAGGACTAGCGGGAGCAGAGACCCAGTACTTC
.,TRBJ1-2,TRBV7-9,TRBD1,16,CASSLARDSLGYGYTF,TGTGCCAGCAGCTTAGCGAGGGACAGCCTTGGCTATGGCTACACCTTC
.,TRBJ1-1,TRBV7-9,TRBD1,16,CASSPRIGQGATEAFF,TGTGCCAGCAGCCCAAGGATCGGACAGGGGGCAACTGAAGCTTTCTTT
few,TRBJ2-7,TRBV7-9,TRBD2,15,CASSLVTSGFDEQYF,TGTGCCAGCAGCTTAGTGACTAGCGGGTTTGACGAGCAGTACTTC
.,TRBJ2-7,TRBV7-9,.,15,CASSLAGDITYEQYF,TGTGCCAGCAGCTTAGCCGGTGACATCACCTACGAGCAGTACTTC
once,TRBJ2-7,TRBV3-1/TRBV3-2,TRBD2,13,CASSRRGEGEQYF,TGTGCCAGCAGCCGCCGAGGGGAGGGCGAGCAGTACTTC
.,TRBJ1-5,TRBV19,TRBD1,16,CASSTSRGTAGQPQHF,TGTGCCAGTAGTACCTCCCGGGGGACAGCGGGCCAGCCCCAGCATTTT
once,TRBJ2-2,TRBV9,.,15,CASSVRERNTGELFF,TGTGCCAGCAGCGTAAGGGAGAGGAACACCGGGGAGCTGTTTTTT
.,TRBJ1-4,TRBV30,TRBD1,14,CAWSAGTGREKLFF,TGTGCCTGGAGTGCCGGGACAGGGCGCGAAAAACTGTTTTTT
.,TRBJ2-2,TRBV19,TRBD1,18,CASRRDRGNSGNTGELFF,TGTGCCAGTAGAAGAGACAGGGGTAATAGCGGTAACACCGGGGAGCTGTTTTTT